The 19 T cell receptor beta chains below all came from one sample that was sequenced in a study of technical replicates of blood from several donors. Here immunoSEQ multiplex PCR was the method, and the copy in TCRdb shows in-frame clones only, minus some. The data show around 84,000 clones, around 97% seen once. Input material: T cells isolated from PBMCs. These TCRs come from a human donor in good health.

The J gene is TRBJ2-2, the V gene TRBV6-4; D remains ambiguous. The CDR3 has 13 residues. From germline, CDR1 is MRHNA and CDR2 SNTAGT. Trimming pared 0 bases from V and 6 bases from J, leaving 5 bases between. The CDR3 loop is CASSDSQAGELFF. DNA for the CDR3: TGTGCCAGCAGTGACTCCCAGGCCGGGGAGCTGTTTTTT.

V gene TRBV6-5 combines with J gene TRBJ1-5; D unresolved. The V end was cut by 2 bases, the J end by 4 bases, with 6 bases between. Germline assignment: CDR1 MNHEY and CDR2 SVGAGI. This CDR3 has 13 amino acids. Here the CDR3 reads CASSYGGNQPQHF. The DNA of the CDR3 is TGTGCCAGCAGTTACGGCGGAAATCAGCCCCAGCATTTT.

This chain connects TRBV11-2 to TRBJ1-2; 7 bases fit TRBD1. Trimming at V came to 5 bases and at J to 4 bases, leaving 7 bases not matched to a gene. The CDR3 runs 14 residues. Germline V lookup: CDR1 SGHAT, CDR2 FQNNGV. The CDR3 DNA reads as TGTGCCAGCAGCGACGTGAGGGACAGCTATGGCTACACCTTC. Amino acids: CASSDVRDSYGYTF.

CDR3 bases: TGTGCCAGCAGCTTTTCGGGAGGTGAGCAGTTCTTC. Its protein is CASSFSGGEQFF. The gene calls are TRBV7-8 and TRBJ2-1; 7 bases are a match to TRBD2. Germline CDR1 reads SGHVS; CDR2 reads FQNEAQ. The CDR3 length is 12 residues. J lost 9 bases, V lost 3 bases, and 2 bases had no gene match. Full variable domain (remainder filled in from reference TRBV7-8 and TRBJ2-1): GAGVSQSPRYKVAKRGQDVALRCDPISGHVSLFWYQQALGQGPEFLTYFQNEAQLDKSGLPSDRFFAERPEGSVSTLKIQRTQQEDSAVYLCASSFSGGEQFFGPGTRLTVL.

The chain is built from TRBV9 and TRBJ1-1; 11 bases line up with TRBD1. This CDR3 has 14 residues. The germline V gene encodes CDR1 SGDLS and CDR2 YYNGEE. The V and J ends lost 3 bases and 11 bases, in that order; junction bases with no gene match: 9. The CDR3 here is CASSAGTGGFKAFF. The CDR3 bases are TGTGCCAGCAGCGCTGGGACAGGGGGTTTTAAGGCTTTCTTT.

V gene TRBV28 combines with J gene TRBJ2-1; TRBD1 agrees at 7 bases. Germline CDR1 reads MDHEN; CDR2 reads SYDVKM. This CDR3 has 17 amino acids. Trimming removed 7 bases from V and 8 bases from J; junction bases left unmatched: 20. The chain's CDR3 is CASTVAYSGTVYDEQFF. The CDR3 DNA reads TGTGCCAGCACCGTAGCATACTCCGGGACAGTCTATGATGAGCAGTTCTTC.

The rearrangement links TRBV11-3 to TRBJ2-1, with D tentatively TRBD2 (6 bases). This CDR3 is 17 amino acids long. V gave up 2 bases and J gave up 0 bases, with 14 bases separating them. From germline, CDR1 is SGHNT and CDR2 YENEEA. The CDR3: CASSLIRGLSSYNEQFF. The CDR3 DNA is TGTGCCAGCAGCTTAATTCGGGGGTTAAGCTCCTACAATGAGCAGTTCTTC.

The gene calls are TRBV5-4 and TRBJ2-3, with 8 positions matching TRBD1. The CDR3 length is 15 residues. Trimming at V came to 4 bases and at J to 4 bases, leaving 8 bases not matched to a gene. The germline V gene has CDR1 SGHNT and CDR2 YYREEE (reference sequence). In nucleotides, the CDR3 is TGTGCCAGCAGCGGGGCAGGGGGCCTCGCAGATACGCAGTATTTT. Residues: CASSGAGGLADTQYF.

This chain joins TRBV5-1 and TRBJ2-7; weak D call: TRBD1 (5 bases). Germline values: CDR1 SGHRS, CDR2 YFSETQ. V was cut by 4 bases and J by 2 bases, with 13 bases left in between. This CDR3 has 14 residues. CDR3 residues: CASSLAQVPYEQYF. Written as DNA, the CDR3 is TGCGCCAGCAGCCTGGCACAGGTCCCCTACGAGCAGTACTTC.

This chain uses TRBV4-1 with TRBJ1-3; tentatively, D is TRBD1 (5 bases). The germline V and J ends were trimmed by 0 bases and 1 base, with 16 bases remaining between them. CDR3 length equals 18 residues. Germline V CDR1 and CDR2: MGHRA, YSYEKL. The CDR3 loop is CASSQEIQGLGSGNTIYF. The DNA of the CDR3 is TGCGCCAGCAGCCAAGAAATTCAGGGACTTGGATCTGGAAACACCATATATTTT.

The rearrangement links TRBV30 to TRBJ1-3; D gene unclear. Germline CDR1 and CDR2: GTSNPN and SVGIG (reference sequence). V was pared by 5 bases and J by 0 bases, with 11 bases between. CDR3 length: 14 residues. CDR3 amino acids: CAWGSSNSGNTIYF. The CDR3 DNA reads TGTGCCTGGGGGAGCAGTAACTCTGGAAACACCATATATTTT.

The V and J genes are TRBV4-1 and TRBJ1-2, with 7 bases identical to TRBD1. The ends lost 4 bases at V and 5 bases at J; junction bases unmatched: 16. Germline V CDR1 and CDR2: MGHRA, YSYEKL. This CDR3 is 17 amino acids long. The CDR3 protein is CASSPQFFRGVEYGYTF. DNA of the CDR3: TGCGCCAGCAGCCCGCAATTCTTCAGGGGGGTAGAGTATGGCTACACCTTC.

The DNA of the CDR3 is TGTGCCAGCAGTGAAGTGTCGGGTATTGGGCAGCCCCAGCATTTT. Translation: CASSEVSGIGQPQHF. The chain couples TRBV2 to TRBJ1-5; no clear D. Germline-derived CDR1 and CDR2 are SNHLY and FYNNEI. V lost 1 base and J 7 bases, leaving 14 bases between the germline ends. CDR3 length equals 15 residues. The full variable domain, completed using reference TRBV2 and TRBJ1-5, is EPEVTQTPSHQVTQMGQEVILRCVPISNHLYFYWYRQILGQKVEFLVSFYNNEISEKSEIFDDQFSVERPDGSNFTLKIRSTKLEDSAMYFCASSEVSGIGQPQHFGDGTRLSIL.

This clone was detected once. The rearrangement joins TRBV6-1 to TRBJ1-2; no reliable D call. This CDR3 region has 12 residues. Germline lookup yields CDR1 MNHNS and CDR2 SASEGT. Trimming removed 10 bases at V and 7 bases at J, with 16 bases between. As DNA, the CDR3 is TGTGCCACCGGGAGAGGGAGCCCTGGCTACACCTTC. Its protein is CATGRGSPGYTF.

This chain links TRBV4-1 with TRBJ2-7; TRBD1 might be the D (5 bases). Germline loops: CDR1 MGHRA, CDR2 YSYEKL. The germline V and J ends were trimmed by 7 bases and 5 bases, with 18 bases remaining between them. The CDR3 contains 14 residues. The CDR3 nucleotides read TGCGCCAGCACCAGACCTAGGGGATCCGACGAGCAGTACTTC. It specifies CASTRPRGSDEQYF.

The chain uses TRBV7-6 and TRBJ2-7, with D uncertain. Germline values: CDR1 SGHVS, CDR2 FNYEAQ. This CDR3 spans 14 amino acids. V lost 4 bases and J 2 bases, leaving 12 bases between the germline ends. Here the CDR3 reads CASSSYNSPYEQYF. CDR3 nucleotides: TGTGCCAGCAGCTCATACAATTCCCCCTACGAGCAGTACTTC.

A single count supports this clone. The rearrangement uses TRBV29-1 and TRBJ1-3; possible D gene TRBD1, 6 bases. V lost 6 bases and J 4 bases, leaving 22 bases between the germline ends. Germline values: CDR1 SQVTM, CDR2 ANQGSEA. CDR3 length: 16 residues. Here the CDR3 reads CSVGPLQGSPGNTIYF. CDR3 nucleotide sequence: TGCAGCGTGGGGCCCTTACAGGGTTCCCCAGGAAACACCATATATTTT. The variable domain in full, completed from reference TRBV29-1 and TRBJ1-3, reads SAVISQKPSRDICQRGTSLTIQCQVDSQVTMMFWYRQQPGQSLTLIATANQGSEATYESGFVIDKFPISRPNLTFSTLTVSNMSPEDSSIYLCSVGPLQGSPGNTIYFGEGSWLTVV.

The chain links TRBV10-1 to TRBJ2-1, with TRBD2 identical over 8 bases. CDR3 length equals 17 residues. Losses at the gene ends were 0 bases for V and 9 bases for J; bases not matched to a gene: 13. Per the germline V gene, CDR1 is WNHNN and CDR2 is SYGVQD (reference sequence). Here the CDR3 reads CASSESGNGGARSEQFF. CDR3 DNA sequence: TGCGCCAGCAGTGAGTCGGGAAACGGGGGGGCCCGGAGTGAGCAGTTCTTC.

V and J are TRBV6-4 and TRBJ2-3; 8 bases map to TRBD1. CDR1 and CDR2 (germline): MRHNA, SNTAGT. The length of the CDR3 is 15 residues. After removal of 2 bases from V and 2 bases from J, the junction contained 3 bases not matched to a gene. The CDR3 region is CASSDRTGNTDTQYF. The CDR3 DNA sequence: TGTGCCAGCAGTGACCGGACAGGGAACACAGATACGCAGTATTTT.